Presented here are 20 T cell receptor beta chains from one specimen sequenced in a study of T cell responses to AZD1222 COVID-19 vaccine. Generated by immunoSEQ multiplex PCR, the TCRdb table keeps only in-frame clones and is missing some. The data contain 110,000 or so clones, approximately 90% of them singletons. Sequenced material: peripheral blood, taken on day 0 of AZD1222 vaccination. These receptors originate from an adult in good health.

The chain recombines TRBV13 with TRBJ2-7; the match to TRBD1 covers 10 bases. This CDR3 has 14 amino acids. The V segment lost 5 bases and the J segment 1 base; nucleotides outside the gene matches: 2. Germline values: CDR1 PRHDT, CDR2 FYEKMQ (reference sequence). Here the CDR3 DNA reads TGTGCCAGCAGCGGGGGACAGGGGTCCTACGAGCAGTACTTC. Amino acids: CASSGGQGSYEQYF.

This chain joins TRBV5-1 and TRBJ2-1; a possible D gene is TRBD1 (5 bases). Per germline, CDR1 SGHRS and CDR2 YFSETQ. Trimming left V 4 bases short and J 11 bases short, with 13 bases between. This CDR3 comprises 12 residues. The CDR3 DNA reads TGCGCCAGCAGCCAGGACACCATCCAGCAGTTCTTC. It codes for CASSQDTIQQFF.

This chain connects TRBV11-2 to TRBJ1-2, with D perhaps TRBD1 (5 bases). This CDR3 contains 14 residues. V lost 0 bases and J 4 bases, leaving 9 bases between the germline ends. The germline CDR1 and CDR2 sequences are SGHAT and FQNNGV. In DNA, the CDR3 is TGTGCCAGCAGCTTAGAAAGGGGACCCTATGGCTACACCTTC. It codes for CASSLERGPYGYTF. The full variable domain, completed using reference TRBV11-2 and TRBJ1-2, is EAGVAQSPRYKIIEKRQSVAFWCNPISGHATLYWYQQILGQGPKLLIQFQNNGVVDDSQLPKDRFSAERLKGVDSTLKIQPAKLEDSAVYLCASSLERGPYGYTFGSGTRLTVV.

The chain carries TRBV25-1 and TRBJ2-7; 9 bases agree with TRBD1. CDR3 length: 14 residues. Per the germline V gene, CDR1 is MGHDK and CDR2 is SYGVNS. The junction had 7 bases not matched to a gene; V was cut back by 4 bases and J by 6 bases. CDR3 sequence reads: CASSGDRESGEQYF. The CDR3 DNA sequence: TGTGCCAGCAGTGGGGACAGGGAAAGCGGCGAGCAGTACTTC.

The CDR3 sequence: CASIAGANTGELFF. The CDR3 DNA reads TGTGCCAGCATAGCGGGGGCGAACACCGGGGAGCTGTTTTTT. This chain joins TRBV19 and TRBJ2-2, with TRBD2 identical over 9 bases. Per germline, CDR1 LNHDA and CDR2 SQIVND (reference sequence). The CDR3 loop spans 14 amino acids. V dropped 9 bases and J dropped 0; count of bases not matched to a gene: 2.

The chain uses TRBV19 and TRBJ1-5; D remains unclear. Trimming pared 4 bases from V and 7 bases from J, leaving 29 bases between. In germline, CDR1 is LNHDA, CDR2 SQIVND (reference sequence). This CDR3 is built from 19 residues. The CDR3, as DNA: TGTGCCAGTAGTACATCGCTTCGGACGACGAATGTTCCGGTCCAGCCCCAGCATTTT. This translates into CASSTSLRTTNVPVQPQHF. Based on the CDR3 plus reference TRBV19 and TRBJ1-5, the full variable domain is DGGITQSPKYLFRKEGQNVTLSCEQNLNHDAMYWYRQDPGQGLRLIYYSQIVNDFQKGDIAEGYSVSREKKESFPLTVTSAQKNPTAFYLCASSTSLRTTNVPVQPQHFGDGTRLSIL.

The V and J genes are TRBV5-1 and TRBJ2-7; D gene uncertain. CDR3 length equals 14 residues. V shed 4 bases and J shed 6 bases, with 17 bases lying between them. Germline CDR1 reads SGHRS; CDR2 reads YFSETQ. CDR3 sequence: CASSAGNFVLEQYF. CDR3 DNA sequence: TGCGCCAGCAGCGCTGGCAACTTTGTCCTCGAGCAGTACTTC. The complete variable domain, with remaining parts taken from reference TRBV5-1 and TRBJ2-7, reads KAGVTQTPRYLIKTRGQQVTLSCSPISGHRSVSWYQQTPGQGLQFLFEYFSETQRNKGNFPGRFSGRQFSNSRSEMNVSTLELGDSALYLCASSAGNFVLEQYFGPGTRLTVT.

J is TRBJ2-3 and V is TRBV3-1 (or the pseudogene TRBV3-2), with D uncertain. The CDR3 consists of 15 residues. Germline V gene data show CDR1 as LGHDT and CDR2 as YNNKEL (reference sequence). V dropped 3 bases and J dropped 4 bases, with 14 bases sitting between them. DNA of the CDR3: TGTGCCAGCAGCCATTTCCTAGTCTCGTCAGATACGCAGTATTTT. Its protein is CASSHFLVSSDTQYF.

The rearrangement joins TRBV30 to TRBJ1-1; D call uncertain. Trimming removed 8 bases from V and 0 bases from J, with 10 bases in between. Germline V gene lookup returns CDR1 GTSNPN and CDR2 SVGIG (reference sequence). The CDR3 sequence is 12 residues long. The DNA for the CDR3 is TGTGCCCTGGAGGGTATGAACACTGAAGCTTTCTTT. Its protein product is CALEGMNTEAFF. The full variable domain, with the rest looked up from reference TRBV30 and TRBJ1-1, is SQTIHQWPATLVQPVGSPLSLECTVEGTSNPNLYWYRQAAGRGLQLLFYSVGIGQISSEVPQNLSASRPQDRQFILSSKKLLLSDSGFYLCALEGMNTEAFFGQGTRLTVV.

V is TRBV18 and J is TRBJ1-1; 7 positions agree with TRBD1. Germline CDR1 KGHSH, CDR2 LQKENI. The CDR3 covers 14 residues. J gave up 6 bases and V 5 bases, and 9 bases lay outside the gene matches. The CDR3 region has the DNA TGTGCCAGCTCAGCTACAGGGGATTTCGCTGAAGCTTTCTTT. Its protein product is CASSATGDFAEAFF.

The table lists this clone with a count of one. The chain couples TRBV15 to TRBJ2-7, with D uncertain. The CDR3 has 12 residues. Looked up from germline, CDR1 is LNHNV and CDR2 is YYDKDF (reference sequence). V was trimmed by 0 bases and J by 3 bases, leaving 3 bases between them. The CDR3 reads CATSRDHYEQYF. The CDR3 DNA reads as TGTGCCACCAGCAGAGATCACTACGAGCAGTACTTC.

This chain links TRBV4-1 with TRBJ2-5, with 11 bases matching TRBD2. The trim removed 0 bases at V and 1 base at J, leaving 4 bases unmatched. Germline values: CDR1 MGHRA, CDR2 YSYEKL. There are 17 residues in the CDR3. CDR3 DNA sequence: TGCGCCAGCAGCCAAGATCTAGCGGGGGGCTCCCAAGAGACCCAGTACTTC. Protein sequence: CASSQDLAGGSQETQYF.

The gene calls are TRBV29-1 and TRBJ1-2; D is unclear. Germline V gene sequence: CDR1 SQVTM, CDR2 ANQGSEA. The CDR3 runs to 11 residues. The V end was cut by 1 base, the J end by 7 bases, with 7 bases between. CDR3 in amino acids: CSVEAGFGYTF. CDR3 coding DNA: TGCAGCGTTGAAGCGGGATTTGGCTACACCTTC.

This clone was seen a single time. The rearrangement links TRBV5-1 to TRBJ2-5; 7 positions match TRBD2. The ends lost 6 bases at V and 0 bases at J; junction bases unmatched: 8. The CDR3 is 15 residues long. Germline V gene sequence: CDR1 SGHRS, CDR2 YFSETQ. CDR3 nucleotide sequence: TGCGCCAGCACTACGGCGGGGGTGTACCAAGAGACCCAGTACTTC. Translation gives CASTTAGVYQETQYF.

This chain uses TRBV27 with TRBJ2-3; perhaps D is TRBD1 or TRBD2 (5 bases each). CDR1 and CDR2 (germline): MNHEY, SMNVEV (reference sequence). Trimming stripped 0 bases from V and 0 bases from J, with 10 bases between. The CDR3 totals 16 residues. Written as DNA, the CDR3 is TGTGCCAGCAGTTTATCGGGGGACGGAAGCACAGATACGCAGTATTTT. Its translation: CASSLSGDGSTDTQYF.

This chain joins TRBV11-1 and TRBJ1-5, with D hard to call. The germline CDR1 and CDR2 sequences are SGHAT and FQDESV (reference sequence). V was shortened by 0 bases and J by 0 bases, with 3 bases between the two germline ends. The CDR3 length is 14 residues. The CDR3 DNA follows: TGTGCCAGCAGCTTAGCGGGTAGCAATCAGCCCCAGCATTTT. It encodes CASSLAGSNQPQHF.

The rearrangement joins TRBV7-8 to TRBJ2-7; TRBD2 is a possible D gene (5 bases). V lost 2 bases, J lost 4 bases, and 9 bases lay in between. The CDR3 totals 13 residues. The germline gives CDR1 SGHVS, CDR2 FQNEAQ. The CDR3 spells CASSLNSGYEQYF. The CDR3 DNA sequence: TGTGCCAGCAGCTTAAACTCGGGGTACGAGCAGTACTTC.

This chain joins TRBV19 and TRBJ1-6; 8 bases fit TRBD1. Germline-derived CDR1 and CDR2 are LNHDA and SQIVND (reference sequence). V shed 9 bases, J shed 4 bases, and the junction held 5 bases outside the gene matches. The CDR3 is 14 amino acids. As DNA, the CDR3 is TGTGCCAGCACCACAGGGGGTTATAATTCACCCCTCCACTTT. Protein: CASTTGGYNSPLHF.

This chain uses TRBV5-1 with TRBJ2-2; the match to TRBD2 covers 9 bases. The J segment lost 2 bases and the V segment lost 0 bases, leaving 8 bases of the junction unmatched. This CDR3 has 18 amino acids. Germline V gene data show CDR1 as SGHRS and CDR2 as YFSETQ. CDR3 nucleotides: TGCGCCAGCAGCTTGGACCCAGCGGGGGGCGTAAACACCGGGGAGCTGTTTTTT. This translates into CASSLDPAGGVNTGELFF.

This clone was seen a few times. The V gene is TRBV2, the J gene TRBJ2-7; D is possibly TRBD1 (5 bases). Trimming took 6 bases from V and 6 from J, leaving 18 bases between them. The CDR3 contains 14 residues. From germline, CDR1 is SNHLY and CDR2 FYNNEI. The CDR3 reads CASRRQGPSPEQYF. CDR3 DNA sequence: TGTGCCAGCAGGAGGCAGGGTCCGTCTCCCGAGCAGTACTTC.